This is a list of T cell receptor beta chains from one sample in a study of post-analysis software for immune sequencing data. TCRdb reanalysed the PCR reads using MiXCR and keeps one entry per CDR3 protein. The data hold roughly 540,000 distinct CDR3 sequences, with around 31% observed a single time. The sequencing sample was made of blood. The receptors were sampled from a girl between 2 and 17 years old with multiple sclerosis. The CDR3 runs from the conserved cysteine through the conserved F or W. The D gene is left open where the match is weak. Clone size appears in some rows only: once, few, many, or a class for an expanded clone.

TRBV11-2	NA	TRBD1	TRBJ2-4	TGTGCCAGCAGCTACTACAGGGGAACCAAAAACATTCAGTACTTC	CASSYYRGTKNIQYF
TRBV5-1	few	TRBD2	TRBJ2-5	TGCGCCAGCAGCTTGGGACTAGCGGGGGGACGTCAAGAGACCCAGTACTTC	CASSLGLAGGRQETQYF
TRBV7-2	NA	TRBD1	TRBJ1-6	TGTGCCAGCAGCTTAGAGATGAACAGGGGGCGAAGGAGTGATTCACCCCTCCACTTT	CASSLEMNRGRRSDSPLHF
TRBV7-2	few	TRBD2	TRBJ2-3	TGTGTCAGCAGCTCTCGGACTAGCGGGGGGAATACGCAGTATTTT	CVSSSRTSGGNTQYF
TRBV29-1	NA	NA	TRBJ2-1	TGCAGCGTTTATAGCCAGGGGGAGCAGTTCTTC	CSVYSQGEQFF
TRBV20-1	few	NA	TRBJ2-7	TGCAGTGCTAGAGACCCGAGGGTAGAGACCTACGAGCAGTACTTC	CSARDPRVETYEQYF
TRBV13	few	TRBD1	TRBJ2-5	TGTGCCAGCAGCCCTGGACAGGTCCAGCCGGAGCAGTACTTC	CASSPGQVQPEQYF
TRBV12-3/TRBV12-4	few	NA	TRBJ2-5	TGTGCCAGCAGTTTTTTAAGTGCCTCCCCCCAAGAGACCCAGTACTTC	CASSFLSASPQETQYF
TRBV6-5	NA	NA	TRBJ2-7	TGTGCCAGCAGTAGACCCGGGACTTCCGAGCAGTACTTC	CASSRPGTSEQYF
TRBV3-1	many	NA	TRBJ1-2	TGCGCCAGCAGTCAGGATTGGGGGAACTATGGCTACACCTTC	CASSQDWGNYGYTF
TRBV12-3/TRBV12-4	NA	NA	TRBJ1-2	TGTGCCAGCTCGACAGAAAGGGTAAATGGCTACACCTTC	CASSTERVNGYTF
TRBV4-1	NA	TRBD2	TRBJ2-3	TGCGCCAGCAGCCAAGATCTAGCGGGGAGCACAGATACGCAGTATTTT	CASSQDLAGSTDTQYF
TRBV3-1	NA	NA	TRBJ2-1	TGTGCCAGCAGCTACCGACATCGCCACCCTCGCCCAGCGTTCTTC	CASSYRHRHPRPAFF
TRBV12-3/TRBV12-4	NA	TRBD1	TRBJ2-1	TGTGCCAGCAGTTTACTGGTGGGACAGTCCTACAATGAGCAGTTCTTC	CASSLLVGQSYNEQFF
TRBV6-1	NA	NA	TRBJ2-5	TGTGCCAGCGGGGTCAGGGATGGGGAGACCCAGTACTTC	CASGVRDGETQYF
TRBV12-5	NA	NA	TRBJ2-5	TGTGCTAGTGGTTTGGCCGGGACAGAGACCCAGTACTTC	CASGLAGTETQYF
TRBV6-1	once	TRBD2	TRBJ2-2	TGTGCCAGCAGTGAGCTGGGAGGGGACACCGGGGAGCTGTTTTTT	CASSELGGDTGELFF
TRBV9	few	TRBD1	TRBJ2-1	TGTGCCAGCAGCGCGACGACAGGGGGAAATGAGCAGTTCTTC	CASSATTGGNEQFF
TRBV5-6	NA	NA	TRBJ1-1	TGTGCCAGCAGCTTTATGGTAGGCCACACTGAAGCTTTCTTT	CASSFMVGHTEAFF
TRBV5-1	NA	TRBD2	TRBJ2-3	TGCGCCAGCAGCTTGTCTCTAGCGGGGGGGCCGGATACGCAGTATTTT	CASSLSLAGGPDTQYF
TRBV20-1	NA	NA	TRBJ2-3	TGCAGTGCTACTCAGGGAGATACGCAGTATTTT	CSATQGDTQYF
TRBV9	few	NA	TRBJ2-7	TGTGCCAGCAGCGTAGGCCAGGGTTCAGGACAAGCAGGAAGCGAGCAGTACTTC	CASSVGQGSGQAGSEQYF
TRBV18	NA	NA	TRBJ2-7	TGTGCCAGCTCACCTCCAGGGGGGTTCGAGCAGTACTTC	CASSPPGGFEQYF
TRBV29-1	NA	NA	TRBJ2-2	TGCAGCGTTGTCGGTGCCGGGGAGCTGTTTTTT	CSVVGAGELFF
TRBV7-3	few	NA	TRBJ2-3	TGTGCCAGCAGCTTTATGATGACAGATACGCAGTATTTT	CASSFMMTDTQYF
TRBV7-9	NA	TRBD1	TRBJ1-2	TGTGCCAGCAGCGACGGACAGGACTATGGCTACACCTTC	CASSDGQDYGYTF
TRBV12-1	NA	NA	TRBJ1-2	TGTGCCAGCAGCTTTTTACCGGGACGTCACGGCTACACCTTC	CASSFLPGRHGYTF
TRBV20-1	NA	NA	TRBJ2-4	TGCAGTGCTAGATTTATACCTGTCGACATTCAGTACTTC	CSARFIPVDIQYF
TRBV18	NA	NA	TRBJ2-1	TGTGCCAGCTCACCACGTGTAGGAAATGAGCAGTTCTTC	CASSPRVGNEQFF
TRBV6-1	few	TRBD2	TRBJ2-7	TGTGCCAGCAGTGAAGACCCGGGACTAAACTACGAGCAGTACTTC	CASSEDPGLNYEQYF
TRBV20-1	few	TRBD2	TRBJ2-7	TGCAGTGCCAGGAGGCTAGCGGGTACCTACGAGCAGTACTTC	CSARRLAGTYEQYF
TRBV9	NA	TRBD1	TRBJ2-5	TGTGCCGGCAGCGCGACCGCGACAGGGTGGCAAGAGACCCAGTACTTC	CAGSATATGWQETQYF
TRBV11-1	few	TRBD2	TRBJ2-7	TGTGCCAGCAGCCTTCTAGCGGGGGGTTCCCACGAGCAGTACTTC	CASSLLAGGSHEQYF
TRBV7-6	few	NA	TRBJ1-2	TGTGCCAGCAGCTTAGGCACAAGGGTCCGTGGCTACACCTTC	CASSLGTRVRGYTF
TRBV12-3/TRBV12-4	NA	TRBD2	TRBJ2-3	TGTGCCAGCACACATGAGCGGGAGAGCACAGATACGCAGTATTTT	CASTHERESTDTQYF
TRBV27	NA	NA	TRBJ2-7	TGTGCCAGCAGTTTGCCCGGGCCCTTCTACGAGCAGTACTTC	CASSLPGPFYEQYF